The 2 T cell receptor beta chains in this list originate from one sample, sequenced in a study of T cell responses to AZD1222 COVID-19 vaccine. The method was immunoSEQ multiplex PCR; TCRdb's version includes in-frame clones alone and lacks a portion of them. The sample shows fewer than 180,000 clones, around 90% of them seen only once. The specimen was peripheral blood, collected 28 days after the second AZD1222 dose. The receptors come from an adult who received the AZD1222 COVID-19 vaccine.

This sequence joins TRBV6-1 and TRBJ2-2, with 7 nucleotides matching TRBD1. Germline lookup yields CDR1 MNHNS and CDR2 SASEGT. CDR3 length: 15 amino acids. After removal of 1 base from V and 7 bases from J, the junction contained 6 bases not matched to a gene. CDR3 loop: CASSEGTGMLGELFF. Written as DNA, the CDR3 is TGTGCCAGCAGTGAAGGGACAGGAATGCTCGGGGAGCTGTTTTTT.

This clone was counted only a few times. This chain joins TRBV20-1 and TRBJ2-7; D call uncertain. Trimming stripped 7 bases from V and 6 bases from J, with 13 bases between. Germline lookup yields CDR1 DFQATT and CDR2 SNEGSKA (reference sequence). The CDR3 has 11 residues. Here the CDR3 reads CSGTPLGEQYF. Written as DNA, the CDR3 is TGCAGTGGCACACCGCTGGGCGAGCAGTACTTC.